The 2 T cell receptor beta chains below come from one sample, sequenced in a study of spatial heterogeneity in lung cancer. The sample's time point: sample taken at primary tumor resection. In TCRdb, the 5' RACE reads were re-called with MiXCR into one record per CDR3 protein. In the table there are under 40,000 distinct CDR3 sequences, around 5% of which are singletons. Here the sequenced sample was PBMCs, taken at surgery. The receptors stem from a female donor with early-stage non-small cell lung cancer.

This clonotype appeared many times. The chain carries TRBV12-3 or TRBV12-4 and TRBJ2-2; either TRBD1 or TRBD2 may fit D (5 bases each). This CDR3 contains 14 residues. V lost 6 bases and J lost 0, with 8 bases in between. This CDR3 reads CASSLGPNTGELFF. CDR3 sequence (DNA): TGTGCCAGCAGCCTGGGACCGAACACCGGGGAGCTGTTTTTT.

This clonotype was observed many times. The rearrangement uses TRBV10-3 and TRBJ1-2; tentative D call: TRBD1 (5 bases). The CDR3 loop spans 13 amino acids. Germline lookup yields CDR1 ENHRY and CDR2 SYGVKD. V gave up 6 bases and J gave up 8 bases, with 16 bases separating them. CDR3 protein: CAIRGRAGDGYTF. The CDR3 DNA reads TGTGCCATCAGGGGGAGGGCCGGGGACGGCTACACCTTC.